These 10 T cell receptor beta chains came from one sample sequenced in a study of blood T cell repertoires in COVID-19. Using immunoSEQ multiplex PCR, the repertoire was profiled, and TCRdb retains in-frame clones only, with some absent. The repertoire holds 150,000 to 200,000 clones, with over 80% as singletons. The sample consisted of PBMCs or T cells enriched from blood (not recorded which). These receptors originate from a woman aged 55 to 70 who had recovered from COVID-19.

The genes are TRBV29-1 and TRBJ2-5; D is unclear. Per the germline V gene, CDR1 is SQVTM and CDR2 is ANQGSEA. With 4 bases removed from V and 2 bases from J, the gap between germline ends came to 8 bases. The CDR3 sequence is 12 residues long. The CDR3 DNA is TGCAGCGTTGGGGCACGACAAGAGACCCAGTACTTC. As protein: CSVGARQETQYF.

The CDR3 spells CASSVTGGGKGEYEQYF. The CDR3 nucleotides read TGTGCCAGCAGCGTGACAGGGGGCGGCAAGGGGGAATACGAGCAGTACTTC. The chain joins TRBV5-8 to TRBJ2-7, with 10 bases matching TRBD1. The CDR3 spans 17 residues. The junction had 14 bases not matched to a gene; V was cut back by 4 bases and J by 4 bases. Germline CDR1 reads SGHTS; CDR2 reads YDEGEE.

The chain has TRBV7-3 and TRBJ1-1, with D hard to call. CDR3 length: 14 residues. The germline gives CDR1 SGHTA, CDR2 FQGTGA. Trimming pared 1 base from V and 5 bases from J, leaving 11 bases between. CDR3 protein: CASSLMGVGTEAFF. In DNA, the CDR3 is TGTGCCAGCAGCTTAATGGGCGTTGGGACTGAAGCTTTCTTT.

In its sample, this clone was seen a few times. This chain uses TRBV5-1 with TRBJ2-7; 9 nucleotides align to TRBD2. Germline CDR1 reads SGHRS; CDR2 reads YFSETQ. The CDR3 consists of 14 residues. Trimming at V came to 1 base and at J to 3 bases, leaving 2 bases not matched to a gene. CDR3 coding DNA: TGCGCCAGCAGCTTGAATAGCGGGGGCTACGAGCAGTACTTC. Protein product: CASSLNSGGYEQYF.

The rearrangement joins TRBV11-2 to TRBJ2-5, with TRBD1 matching 10 bases. With V trimmed by 4 bases and J by 0 bases, 14 bases remained unmatched. Per the germline V gene, CDR1 is SGHAT and CDR2 is FQNNGV. CDR3 length: 19 residues. Here the CDR3 DNA reads TGTGCCAGCAGCTCGGGACAGGGGATTTTGAAAGCGTACCAAGAGACCCAGTACTTC. It is translated as CASSSGQGILKAYQETQYF.

The rearrangement joins TRBV6-5 to TRBJ2-3, with a weak D call TRBD2 (5 bases). The CDR3 has 15 residues. V dropped 7 bases and J dropped 6 bases, with 20 bases sitting between them. CDR1 and CDR2 (germline): MNHEY, SVGAGI. The CDR3 sequence: CASTYTGPSGDTQYF. CDR3 coding DNA: TGTGCCAGCACCTACACTGGCCCCTCGGGGGATACGCAGTATTTT.

This clone was seen just once. The chain is built from TRBV28 and TRBJ1-3, with 11 bases aligning to TRBD1. V was clipped by 6 bases and J by 6 bases; unmatched bases: 4. CDR3 length: 14 amino acids. Germline V gene lookup returns CDR1 MDHEN and CDR2 SYDVKM. CDR3 in DNA: TGTGCCAGCAGAAGGACAGGGGGCGAAAACACCATATATTTT. Its protein product is CASRRTGGENTIYF.

The chain couples TRBV4-2 to TRBJ2-7, with TRBD1 matching 9 bases. The junction had 9 bases not matched to a gene; V was cut back by 2 bases and J by 4 bases. Germline assignment: CDR1 LGHNA and CDR2 YNFKEQ. The length of the CDR3 is 16 residues. CDR3: CASSQPSGTGLYEQYF. As DNA, the CDR3 is TGTGCCAGCAGCCAACCCTCCGGGACAGGGCTTTACGAGCAGTACTTC.

The J gene is TRBJ2-1, the V gene TRBV10-2; D not resolved. Trimming took off 3 bases at V and 3 bases at J, with 9 bases between the two ends. The CDR3 consists of 14 residues. CDR1 WSHSY and CDR2 SAAADI come from the germline V gene. The CDR3 reads CASSEFNSYNEQFF. DNA for the CDR3: TGCGCCAGCAGTGAATTTAATAGCTACAATGAGCAGTTCTTC.

The chain recombines TRBV3-1 (or the pseudogene TRBV3-2) with TRBJ2-1; D is possibly TRBD2 (6 bases). Germline lookup yields CDR1 LGHDT and CDR2 YNNKEL (reference sequence). V was cut by 1 base and J by 6 bases, with 16 bases left in between. The CDR3 runs to 16 residues. The DNA for the CDR3 is TGTGCCAGCAGCCAAGGGTTTTTGGGGCGGGGCAATGAGCAGTTCTTC. Translation gives CASSQGFLGRGNEQFF.